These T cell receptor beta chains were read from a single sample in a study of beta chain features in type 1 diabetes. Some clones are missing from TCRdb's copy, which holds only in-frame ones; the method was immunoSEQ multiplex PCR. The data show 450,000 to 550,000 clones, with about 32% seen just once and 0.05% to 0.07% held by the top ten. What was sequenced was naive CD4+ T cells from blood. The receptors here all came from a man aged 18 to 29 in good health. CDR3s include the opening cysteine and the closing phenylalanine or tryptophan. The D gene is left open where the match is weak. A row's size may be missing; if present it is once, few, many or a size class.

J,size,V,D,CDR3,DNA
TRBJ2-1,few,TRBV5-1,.,CASSLDINEQFF,TGCGCCAGCAGCTTGGACATCAATGAGCAGTTCTTC
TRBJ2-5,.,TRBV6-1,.,CASSELETQYF,TGTGCCAGCAGTGAACTAGAGACCCAGTACTTC
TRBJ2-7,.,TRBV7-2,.,CASSPNPTASYYEQYF,TGTGCCAGCAGCCCAAACCCCACTGCTTCTTACTACGAGCAGTACTTC
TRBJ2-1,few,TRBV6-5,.,CASRATSNSYNEQFF,TGTGCCAGCAGAGCCACGAGCAACTCCTACAATGAGCAGTTCTTC
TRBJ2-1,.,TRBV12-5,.,CASATGETGVEQFF,TGTGCTAGTGCCACAGGGGAGACGGGAGTAGAGCAGTTCTTC
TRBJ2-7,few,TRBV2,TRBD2,CASSDPGGPYEQYF,TGTGCCAGCAGTGATCCGGGAGGCCCCTACGAGCAGTACTTC
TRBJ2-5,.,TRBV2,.,CASSSMTDQETQYF,TGTGCCAGCAGTTCCATGACTGATCAAGAGACCCAGTACTTC
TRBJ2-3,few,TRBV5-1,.,CASSFDTGIGTQYF,TGCGCCAGCAGCTTCGACACGGGTATCGGTACGCAGTATTTT
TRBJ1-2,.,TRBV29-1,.,CSVEETNYGYTF,TGCAGCGTTGAGGAGACTAACTATGGCTACACCTTC
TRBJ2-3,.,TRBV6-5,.,CASRDSTDTQYF,TGTGCCAGCAGAGACAGCACAGATACGCAGTATTTT